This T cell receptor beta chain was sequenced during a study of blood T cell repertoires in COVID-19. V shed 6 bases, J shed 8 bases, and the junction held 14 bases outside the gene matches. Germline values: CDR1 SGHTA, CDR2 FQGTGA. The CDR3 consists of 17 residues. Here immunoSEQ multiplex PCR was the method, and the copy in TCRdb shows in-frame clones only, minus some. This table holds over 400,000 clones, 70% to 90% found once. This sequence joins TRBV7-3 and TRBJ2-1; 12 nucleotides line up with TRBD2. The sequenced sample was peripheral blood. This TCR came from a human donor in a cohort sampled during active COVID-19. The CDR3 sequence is CASSRQSSGRAIDEQFF. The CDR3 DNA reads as TGTGCCAGCAGTCGACAATCTAGCGGGAGGGCCATAGATGAGCAGTTCTTC.